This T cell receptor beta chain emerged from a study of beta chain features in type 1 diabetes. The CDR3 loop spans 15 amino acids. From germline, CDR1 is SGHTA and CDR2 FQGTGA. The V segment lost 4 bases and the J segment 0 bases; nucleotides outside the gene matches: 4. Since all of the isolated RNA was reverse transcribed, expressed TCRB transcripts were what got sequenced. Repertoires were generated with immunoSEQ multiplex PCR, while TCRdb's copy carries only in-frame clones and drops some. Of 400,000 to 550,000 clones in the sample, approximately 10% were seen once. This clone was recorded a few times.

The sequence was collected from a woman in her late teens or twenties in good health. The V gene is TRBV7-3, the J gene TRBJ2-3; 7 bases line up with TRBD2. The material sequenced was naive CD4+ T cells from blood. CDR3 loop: CASSSIAGSTDTQYF. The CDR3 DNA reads TGTGCCAGCAGCTCAATAGCGGGTAGCACAGATACGCAGTATTTT.